These 30 T cell receptor beta chains were sequenced from one sample in a study of preoperative IRX-2 immunotherapy in early breast cancer. The table came from immunoSEQ multiplex PCR; TCRdb's copy has only in-frame clones and leaves some out. The sample includes approximately 24,000 clones, 75% to 90% of them seen just once. Treatment indicated: preoperative locoregional IRX-2 cytokine immunotherapy. Here the sequenced sample was tumor tissue, taken after IRX-2 immunotherapy. These TCRs come from a human donor with breast cancer.

This clone was detected a few times. The V and J genes are TRBV6-1 and TRBJ1-1; D may be TRBD1 (5 bases). The CDR3 spans 15 residues. V gave up 7 bases and J gave up 4 bases, with 19 bases separating them. CDR1 is MNHNS and CDR2 is SASEGT in the germline V gene. As DNA, the CDR3 is TGTGCCAGCACCCGCGGCTGGGCCGGGGGCACTGAAGCTTTCTTT. Translation: CASTRGWAGGTEAFF.

The V call is TRBV4-3, the J call TRBJ1-5; D not certain. V lost 1 base and J lost 4, with 11 bases in between. Germline V lookup: CDR1 LGHNA, CDR2 YSLEER. The CDR3 spans 15 residues. CDR3: CASSQVHEVNQPQHF. Here the CDR3 DNA reads TGCGCCAGCAGCCAAGTTCATGAAGTAAATCAGCCCCAGCATTTT.

The chain recombines TRBV11-2 with TRBJ1-4; 7 bases map to TRBD1. The CDR3 length is 15 residues. Trimming cost V 1 base and J 5 bases; bases outside gene matches: 4. Germline CDR1 is SGHAT and CDR2 is FQNNGV. The CDR3 region is CASSLGVDRNEKLFF. In DNA, the CDR3 is TGTGCCAGCAGCTTAGGGGTGGACAGGAATGAAAAACTGTTTTTT.

The chain couples TRBV13 to TRBJ1-1; D uncertain. The CDR3 is made up of 12 amino acids. Germline V lookup: CDR1 PRHDT, CDR2 FYEKMQ (reference sequence). The V end lost 3 bases, the J end lost 10 bases, and 12 bases lay between the germline ends. The CDR3 coding sequence is TGTGCCAGCAGCTTGGTCGGGCGGGGAGCTTTCTTT. This codes for CASSLVGRGAFF.

This chain connects TRBV5-1 to TRBJ2-3; 14 nucleotides line up with TRBD2. The CDR3 is made up of 16 amino acids. Per the germline V gene, CDR1 is SGHRS and CDR2 is YFSETQ. The ends lost 6 bases at V and 5 bases at J; junction bases unmatched: 8. This chain's CDR3 is CASTPGGLAGEDTQYF. The CDR3 DNA follows: TGCGCCAGCACCCCTGGGGGACTAGCGGGAGAAGATACGCAGTATTTT.

This chain joins TRBV6-1 and TRBJ2-7, with TRBD1 identical over 9 bases. From germline, CDR1 is MNHNS and CDR2 SASEGT. The CDR3 runs to 20 residues. The V and J ends lost 2 bases and 4 bases, in that order; junction bases with no gene match: 21. The CDR3 is CASSERSPGTGRVWGYEQYF. Written as DNA, the CDR3 is TGTGCCAGCAGTGAACGGTCCCCGGGGACAGGGCGGGTTTGGGGATACGAGCAGTACTTC.

The chain links TRBV14 to TRBJ2-1; D remains unclear. CDR1 is SGHDN, CDR2 FVKESK, per germline. V was cut by 1 base and J by 10 bases, with 17 bases left in between. There are 15 residues in the CDR3. The CDR3 is CASSQGARALREQFF. The CDR3 DNA is TGTGCCAGCAGCCAAGGGGCTCGGGCGTTGCGAGAGCAGTTCTTC. The full variable domain, its missing parts supplied by reference TRBV14 and TRBJ2-1, is EAGVTQFPSHSVIEKGQTVTLRCDPISGHDNLYWYRRVMGKEIKFLLHFVKESKQDESGMPNNRFLAERTGGTYSTLKVQPAELEDSGVYFCASSQGARALREQFFGPGTRLTVL.

The gene calls are TRBV10-3 and TRBJ2-7; 7 bases line up with TRBD1. The CDR3 has 14 amino acids. Trimming at V came to 6 bases and at J to 1 base, leaving 6 bases not matched to a gene. CDR1 is ENHRY, CDR2 SYGVKD, per germline. The CDR3 protein is CAISGTARSYEQYF. In nucleotides, the CDR3 is TGTGCCATCAGCGGGACAGCCAGATCCTACGAGCAGTACTTC.

This chain uses TRBV29-1 with TRBJ2-3; maybe TRBD2 (5 bases). CDR1 and CDR2 from the germline V gene are SQVTM and ANQGSEA. The CDR3 loop spans 12 amino acids. With 6 bases removed from V and 6 bases from J, the gap between germline ends came to 13 bases. The CDR3 nucleotides are TGCAGCGTAGCGGCCATTCGCGATACGCAGTATTTT. This sequence encodes CSVAAIRDTQYF.

This chain links TRBV7-2 with TRBJ2-7; 10 bases map to TRBD1. The germline gives CDR1 SGHTA, CDR2 FQGNSA. J was trimmed by 4 bases and V by 1 base; bases with no gene match: 1. The CDR3 loop spans 14 amino acids. CDR3 nucleotide sequence: TGTGCCAGCAGCTTAGGGGACAGGGGTTACGAGCAGTACTTC. Translated: CASSLGDRGYEQYF.

This sequence joins TRBV7-9 and TRBJ1-3; TRBD1 is a possible D gene (6 bases). The germline V and J ends were trimmed by 2 bases and 5 bases, with 13 bases remaining between them. The length of the CDR3 is 15 residues. Germline V gene lookup returns CDR1 SEHNR and CDR2 FQNEAQ (reference sequence). CDR3 loop: CASSLIGGGRNTIYF. The CDR3 DNA reads as TGTGCCAGCAGCTTAATCGGAGGGGGACGAAACACCATATATTTT. The full variable domain, with the rest looked up from reference TRBV7-9 and TRBJ1-3, is DTGVSQNPRHKITKRGQNVTFRCDPISEHNRLYWYRQTLGQGPEFLTYFQNEAQLEKSRLLSDRFSAERPKGSFSTLEIQRTEQGDSAMYLCASSLIGGGRNTIYFGEGSWLTVV.

The rearrangement links TRBV28 to TRBJ1-4, with TRBD1 matching 7 bases. The CDR3 length is 14 residues. The germline V gene encodes CDR1 MDHEN and CDR2 SYDVKM. The V gene end was trimmed by 4 bases and the J gene end by 4 bases; junction bases not matched to a gene: 3. CDR3 in DNA: TGTGCCAGCAGTTACAGGGGTCTTAATGAAAAACTGTTTTTT. Protein: CASSYRGLNEKLFF.

The chain combines TRBV5-5 with TRBJ2-5; TRBD2 aligns across 8 bases. CDR3 size: 14 residues. The junction had 6 bases not matched to a gene; V was cut back by 4 bases and J by 4 bases. Germline V gene sequence: CDR1 SGHKS, CDR2 YYEKEE (reference sequence). The CDR3 DNA is TGTGCCAGCAGCCATCCAGCGGGAGTAGAGACCCAGTACTTC. It codes for CASSHPAGVETQYF.

CDR3 bases: TGTGCCAGCTCACCGTCGACACGCTGGGATGAGCAGTTCTTC. Amino acids: CASSPSTRWDEQFF. This rearrangement joins TRBV18 to TRBJ2-1; D call uncertain. From germline, CDR1 is KGHSH and CDR2 LQKENI. V lost 3 bases, J lost 8 bases, and 14 bases lay in between. The CDR3 loop spans 14 amino acids.

The chain is built from TRBV5-4 and TRBJ2-2; D possibly corresponds to TRBD2 (5 bases). CDR1 and CDR2 (germline): SGHNT, YYREEE (reference sequence). The CDR3 has 15 residues. The ends were cut back, 3 bases at V and 4 bases at J, with 13 bases in the middle. CDR3 sequence: CASSSSRTGTGELFF. In nucleotides, the CDR3 is TGTGCCAGCAGCTCCTCTAGGACTGGCACCGGGGAGCTGTTTTTT.

The chain recombines TRBV29-1 with TRBJ2-7; weak D call: TRBD2 (5 bases). Germline values: CDR1 SQVTM, CDR2 ANQGSEA. Trimming stripped 7 bases from V and 2 bases from J, with 12 bases between. The CDR3 spans 12 residues. CDR3 DNA: TGCAGCGCTGGACTCCCGCCCTACGAGCAGTACTTC. Its protein is CSAGLPPYEQYF.

The chain recombines TRBV5-1 with TRBJ2-1; the match to TRBD2 covers 12 bases. The CDR3 loop spans 13 amino acids. The V gene's germline CDR1 is SGHRS and CDR2 YFSETQ. V shed 4 bases and J 9 bases; nucleotides not matched to a gene: 2. The CDR3 DNA follows: TGCGCCAGCAGCACACTAGCGGGAGGTGAGCAGTTCTTC. Translating gives CASSTLAGGEQFF.

The CDR3 sequence: CASSPTGQGAADTQYF. The CDR3, as DNA: TGTGCCAGCTCACCCACCGGCCAGGGGGCAGCAGATACGCAGTATTTT. V is TRBV18 and J is TRBJ2-3; 8 positions agree with TRBD1. Unmatched junction bases numbered 9, after V lost 3 bases and J lost 4 bases. Germline CDR1 is KGHSH and CDR2 is LQKENI. The CDR3 contains 16 residues.

V and J are TRBV6-5 and TRBJ1-2; no reliable D call. The V end lost 2 bases, the J end lost 7 bases, and 11 bases lay between the germline ends. There are 13 residues in the CDR3. The V gene's germline CDR1 is MNHEY and CDR2 SVGAGI. CDR3 bases: TGTGCCAGCAGTTACACTAAGGAGGGTGGCTACACCTTC. Its protein is CASSYTKEGGYTF.

The CDR3 sequence: CASSLRLTYEQYF. For the CDR3, the DNA is TGTGCCAGCAGCTTAAGACTCACCTACGAGCAGTACTTC. The rearrangement links TRBV7-9 to TRBJ2-7; no firm D call. V was clipped by 2 bases and J by 2 bases, with 7 bases between them. CDR3 length equals 13 residues. Germline lookup yields CDR1 SEHNR and CDR2 FQNEAQ (reference sequence).

V gene TRBV18 combines with J gene TRBJ2-1; 7 nucleotides line up with TRBD1. The V segment lost 5 bases and the J segment 5 bases; nucleotides outside the gene matches: 9. Germline V CDR1 and CDR2: KGHSH, LQKENI. This CDR3 is 15 amino acids long. The CDR3 region is CASSRPGQSNNEQFF. The CDR3 region has the DNA TGTGCCAGCTCAAGGCCGGGACAGTCTAACAATGAGCAGTTCTTC.

The chain carries TRBV6-5 and TRBJ2-1; D possibly uses TRBD1 or TRBD2 (5 bases each). The CDR3 sequence is 15 residues long. Germline V lookup: CDR1 MNHEY, CDR2 SVGAGI. The V gene lost 8 bases and the J gene lost 6 bases, with 20 bases spanning the gap. The CDR3 DNA follows: TGTGCCAGCCAACCTGGGGGAGTTAGTTCCAATGAGCAGTTCTTC. It encodes CASQPGGVSSNEQFF.

The rearrangement joins TRBV6-5 to TRBJ2-2, with 12 bases aligning to TRBD1. The trim removed 5 bases at V and 4 bases at J, leaving 2 bases unmatched. Germline assignment: CDR1 MNHEY and CDR2 SVGAGI. CDR3 length: 15 residues. In DNA form, the CDR3 reads TGTGCCAGCAGTCCGGGACAGGGGGCCACCGGGGAGCTGTTTTTT. It translates to CASSPGQGATGELFF.

V and J are TRBV28 and TRBJ2-7, with 10 bases lining up with TRBD1. The CDR3 totals 14 residues. The V gene end was trimmed by 5 bases and the J gene end by 7 bases; junction bases not matched to a gene: 8. In germline, CDR1 is MDHEN, CDR2 SYDVKM. As DNA, the CDR3 is TGTGCCAGCAGTCAGACAGGGGGCGGTTTGGAGCAGTACTTC. This encodes CASSQTGGGLEQYF.

The V call is TRBV7-9, the J call TRBJ2-3; no clear D. Trimming removed 3 bases at V and 2 bases at J, with 15 bases between. The CDR3 is 16 amino acids. Germline loops: CDR1 SEHNR, CDR2 FQNEAQ (reference sequence). CDR3 sequence (DNA): TGTGCCAGCAGCTTTTTATCAGGATTAAACACAGATACGCAGTATTTT. Translating it yields CASSFLSGLNTDTQYF.

This chain uses TRBV5-1 with TRBJ2-1; D ambiguous. The germline V and J ends were trimmed by 4 bases and 9 bases, with 8 bases remaining between them. Per germline, CDR1 SGHRS and CDR2 YFSETQ. This CDR3 spans 11 amino acids. For the CDR3, the DNA is TGCGCCAGCAGCCGTCGAGGTGAGCAGTTCTTC. Its protein product is CASSRRGEQFF.

The chain carries TRBV6-4 and TRBJ2-1, with 8 bases lining up with TRBD2. The CDR3 extends over 16 amino acids. J lost 0 bases, V lost 5 bases, and 6 bases had no gene match. CDR1 MRHNA and CDR2 SNTAGT come from the germline V gene. The chain's CDR3 is CASSSWTSTSYNEQFF. In DNA form, the CDR3 reads TGTGCCAGCAGTTCTTGGACTAGCACCTCCTACAATGAGCAGTTCTTC.

This chain joins TRBV6-4 and TRBJ1-1; 8 bases match TRBD1. The germline gives CDR1 MRHNA, CDR2 SNTAGT. V shed 2 bases, J shed 5 bases, and the junction held 7 bases outside the gene matches. The CDR3 length is 15 residues. As DNA, the CDR3 is TGTGCCAGCAGTGACGGGAACAGGGGGAGTACTGAAGCTTTCTTT. This sequence encodes CASSDGNRGSTEAFF.

A single count supports this clone. V is TRBV29-1 and J is TRBJ1-1; 11 positions match TRBD1. The germline V gene encodes CDR1 SQVTM and CDR2 ANQGSEA. The junction had 9 bases not matched to a gene; V was cut back by 7 bases and J by 5 bases. The CDR3 contains 14 residues. CDR3 DNA: TGCAGCGGGTCCTCCGGGACAGGGGGTACTGAAGCTTTCTTT. It yields the protein CSGSSGTGGTEAFF.

This chain connects TRBV27 to TRBJ1-6; perhaps TRBD1 as D (6 bases). The germline V gene encodes CDR1 MNHEY and CDR2 SMNVEV (reference sequence). Trimming removed 7 bases at V and 2 bases at J, with 12 bases between. The CDR3 covers 15 residues. Written as DNA, the CDR3 is TGTGCCAGCAAGGGGGGGATGGCCTATAATTCACCCCTCCACTTT. It specifies CASKGGMAYNSPLHF.